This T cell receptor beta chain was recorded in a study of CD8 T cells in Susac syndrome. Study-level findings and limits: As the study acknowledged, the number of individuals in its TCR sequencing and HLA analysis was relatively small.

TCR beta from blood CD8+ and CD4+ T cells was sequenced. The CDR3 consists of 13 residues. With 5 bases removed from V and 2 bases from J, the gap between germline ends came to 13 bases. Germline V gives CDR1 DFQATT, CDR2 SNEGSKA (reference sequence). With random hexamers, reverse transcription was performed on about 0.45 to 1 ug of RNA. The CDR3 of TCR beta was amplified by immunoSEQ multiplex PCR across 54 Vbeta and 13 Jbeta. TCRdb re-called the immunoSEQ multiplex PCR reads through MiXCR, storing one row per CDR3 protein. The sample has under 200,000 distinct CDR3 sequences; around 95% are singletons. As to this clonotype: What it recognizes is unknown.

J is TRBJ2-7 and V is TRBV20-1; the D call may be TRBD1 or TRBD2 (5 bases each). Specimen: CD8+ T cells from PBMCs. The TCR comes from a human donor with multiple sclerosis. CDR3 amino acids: CSARDVSAYEQYF. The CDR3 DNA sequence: TGCAGTGCTCGGGACGTATCAGCCTACGAGCAGTACTTC.